Below are 2 T cell receptor beta chains sequenced from a single sample in a study of identical twins. TCRdb re-called the 5' RACE reads with MiXCR, one entry per CDR3 protein. The table shows around 280,000 distinct CDR3 sequences, with under 9.5% occurring only once. The sample was also linked to a second study, of yellow fever vaccine responses in identical twins.

Sequenced material: memory (CD45RO+) T cells sorted from blood. The source is a woman aged 18-30 years in good health.

This clonotype was counted only a few times. The genes are TRBV6-2 or TRBV6-3 and TRBJ1-1; D remains ambiguous. CDR1 is MNHEY, CDR2 SVGEGT, per germline. The CDR3 has 18 residues. Trimming removed 10 bases from V and 0 bases from J, with 27 bases in between. The CDR3 DNA is TGTGCCAACACCCCAAAACCGGAATCTCCATTAATGAACACTGAAGCTTTCTTT. The encoded protein is CANTPKPESPLMNTEAFF.

This clonotype was counted ten times or more. The chain carries TRBV10-3 and TRBJ2-5; D could derive from TRBD1 or TRBD2 (5 bases each). This CDR3 is 12 amino acids long. Trimming removed 5 bases from V and 5 bases from J, with 9 bases in between. Germline-derived CDR1 and CDR2 are ENHRY and SYGVKD. The CDR3 sequence is CAISRGGETQYF. The CDR3 DNA reads as TGTGCCATCAGTAGGGGCGGGGAGACCCAGTACTTC.